The clone carrying this TCR beta chain was seen more than once but under ten times. What it binds is unknown. The CDR3 has 16 amino acids. Germline V gives CDR1 SGHTA, CDR2 FQGTGA. Trimming took 1 base from V and 1 from J, leaving 12 bases between them. Relying on iRepertoire HTBI primers and Arm-PCR of CDR3 regions, the team built TCR beta libraries. Each CDR3 protein is one row after TCRdb ran MiXCR on the multiplex PCR reads. The repertoire consists of some 370,000 distinct CDR3 sequences, with less than 25% occurring once and the leading ten covering 20%. The sample originates from a study of regulatory T cells in long-lasting Graves disease. Study-level points and caveats: Persistent Graves' patients showed less TCR diversity than newly diagnosed ones. Newly diagnosed disease favored TRBV20-1 and TRBJ2-1 over persistent disease.

The time point: persistent/refractory GD, antithyroid drugs over 5 years with positive TRAb. The authors made the TCR library using RNA they extracted from PBMCs. EDTA tubes were used for drawing around 8.8 milliliters of peripheral blood. The clonotype comes from a female donor with Graves disease. The chain links TRBV7-3 to TRBJ2-3; D might be TRBD2 (5 bases). Here the sequenced sample was peripheral blood mononuclear cells (PBMCs), taken when the disease was refractory, from a patient treated with antithyroid drugs. Here the CDR3 DNA reads TGTGCCAGCAGCTTAAATGTGGGAGTGGGCACAGATACGCAGTATTTT. As protein: CASSLNVGVGTDTQYF.